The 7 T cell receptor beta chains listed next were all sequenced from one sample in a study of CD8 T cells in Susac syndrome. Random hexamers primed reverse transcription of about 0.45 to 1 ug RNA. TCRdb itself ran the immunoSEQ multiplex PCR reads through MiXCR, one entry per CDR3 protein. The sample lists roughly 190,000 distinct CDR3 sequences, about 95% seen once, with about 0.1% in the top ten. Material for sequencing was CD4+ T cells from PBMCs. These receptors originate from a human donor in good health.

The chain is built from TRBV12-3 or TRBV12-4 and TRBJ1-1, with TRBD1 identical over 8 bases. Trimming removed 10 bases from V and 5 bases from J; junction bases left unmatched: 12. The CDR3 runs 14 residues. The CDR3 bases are TGTGCCACCAACAGGGGGGGAAAAGGGACTGAAGCTTTCTTT. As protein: CATNRGGKGTEAFF.

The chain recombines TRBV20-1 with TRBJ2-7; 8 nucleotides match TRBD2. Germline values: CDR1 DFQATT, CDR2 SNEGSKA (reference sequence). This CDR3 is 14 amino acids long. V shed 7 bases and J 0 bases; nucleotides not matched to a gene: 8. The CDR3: CSGFPGGVSYEQYF. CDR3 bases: TGCAGTGGGTTTCCGGGAGGGGTCTCCTACGAGCAGTACTTC.

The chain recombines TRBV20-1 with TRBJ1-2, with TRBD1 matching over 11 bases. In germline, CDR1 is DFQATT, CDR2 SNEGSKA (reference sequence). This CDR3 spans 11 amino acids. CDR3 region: CRGTGGEVYTF. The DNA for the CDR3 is TGCAGGGGGACAGGGGGTGAAGTCTACACCTTC.

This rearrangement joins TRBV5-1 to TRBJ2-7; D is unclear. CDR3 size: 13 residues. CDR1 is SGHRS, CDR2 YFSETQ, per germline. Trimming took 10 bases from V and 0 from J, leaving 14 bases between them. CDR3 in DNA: TGCGCCGGGCCCGGGTTGTCCTCCTACGAGCAGTACTTC. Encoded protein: CAGPGLSSYEQYF.

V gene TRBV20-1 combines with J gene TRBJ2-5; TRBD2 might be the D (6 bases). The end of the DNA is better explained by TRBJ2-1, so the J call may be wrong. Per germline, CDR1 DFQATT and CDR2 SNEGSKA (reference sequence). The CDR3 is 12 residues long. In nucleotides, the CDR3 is TGCAGTGCTAGAGATATCGGGGGTTACCAGTTCTTC. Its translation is CSARDIGGYQFF.

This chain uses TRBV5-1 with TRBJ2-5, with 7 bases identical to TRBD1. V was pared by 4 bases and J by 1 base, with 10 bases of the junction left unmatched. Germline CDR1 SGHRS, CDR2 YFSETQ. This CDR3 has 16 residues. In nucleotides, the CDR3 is TGCGCCAGCAGCGTCTATTCCGGGACAGTCCAAGAGACCCAGTACTTC. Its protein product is CASSVYSGTVQETQYF.

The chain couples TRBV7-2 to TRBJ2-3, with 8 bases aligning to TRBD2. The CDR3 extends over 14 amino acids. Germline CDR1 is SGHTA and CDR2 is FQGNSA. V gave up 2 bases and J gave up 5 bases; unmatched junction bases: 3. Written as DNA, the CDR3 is TGTGCCAGCAGCTTACGGCGGGGGGTAGATACGCAGTATTTT. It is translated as CASSLRRGVDTQYF.